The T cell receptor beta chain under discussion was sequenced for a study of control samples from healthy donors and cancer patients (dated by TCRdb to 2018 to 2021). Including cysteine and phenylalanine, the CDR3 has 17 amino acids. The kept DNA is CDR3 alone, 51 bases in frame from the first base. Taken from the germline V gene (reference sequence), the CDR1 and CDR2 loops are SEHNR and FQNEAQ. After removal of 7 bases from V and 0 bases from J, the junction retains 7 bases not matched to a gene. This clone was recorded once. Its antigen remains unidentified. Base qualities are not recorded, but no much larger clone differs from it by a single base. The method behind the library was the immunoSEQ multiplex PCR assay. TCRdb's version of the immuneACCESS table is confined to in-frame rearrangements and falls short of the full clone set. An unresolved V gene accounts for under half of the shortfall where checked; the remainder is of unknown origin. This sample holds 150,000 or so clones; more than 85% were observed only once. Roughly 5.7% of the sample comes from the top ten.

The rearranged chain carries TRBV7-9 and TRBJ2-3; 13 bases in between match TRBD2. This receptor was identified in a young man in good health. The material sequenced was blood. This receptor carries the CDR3 CASTSGTSGASTDTQYF. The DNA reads TGTGCCAGCACCTCGGGGACTAGCGGGGCTAGCACAGATACGCAGTATTTT.